The T cell receptor (beta chain) described here comes from a study of shared clonotypes between healthy human individuals (dated by TCRdb to 2018 to 2021). Context from the whole study: The cohort included three men and a couple of women between 18 and 49 years of age. Leukapheresis yielded between about 0.85 and 9 billion PBMCs per donor. To estimate repertoire size and how much clonotype sharing occurs between individuals, the study deeply sequenced the blood TCR repertoires of five healthy adults. Libraries were prepared and TCR repertoires were sequenced by different laboratories using diverse techniques, in order to increase sequencing depth and limit assay-specific biases. General conclusions and limits of the study: Sampling was restricted to blood, and TCR repertoires in tissue are likely to differ from TCR repertoires in blood. Pairwise subsampling indicated that sequencing depth was expected to affect the degree of clonotype sharing among donors. The small number of donors limited the genetic and exposure-history diversity represented.

Using the deep immunoSEQ assay, TCR CDR3 regions were amplified from genomic DNA by multiplex PCR. Extracted genomic DNA from each cell subset was spread evenly across all wells of several immunoSEQ 96-well plates, with each plate serving as a replicate. For unsorted PBMC, 250 to 300 ng genomic DNA, equal to 25,000 to 35,000 T cell genomes, was loaded into each replicate PCR. Unsorted PBMC genomic DNA was sequenced across ten immunoSEQ deep assay plates. Purified libraries were quantified with a Qubit 3.0 fluorometer, sized on a Bioanalyzer 2100, and re-quantified with the KAPA Library Quantification kit. A separate single-read 150-cycle Illumina NextSeq 550 flow cell was used to sequence each immunoSEQ 96-well plate. For the original study's pipeline: Because only junctional sequences without quality scores were contained in the immunoSEQ output, filtering matching that applied to full-length reads could not be performed. To assign V/J genes and CDR3, sequences were annotated against IMGT germline references using PyIR, a Python wrapper for IgBLAST v1.9. Reads were filtered out if the reads had weak V/J assignments (E-value above 1e-6), no CDR3, stop codons, out-of-frame junctions, or ambiguous translated residues. V3J clonotypes were defined as sequences sharing the same inferred V gene, J gene, and CDR3 amino acid sequence. To compute the percentage overlap between repertoires, the number of shared unique clonotypes was divided by the size of the smaller repertoire. RTK rarefaction, the Chao1 estimator, and Recon v2.1 estimates of unobserved clonotypes were used to assess repertoire richness. TCRdb mirrors the immuneACCESS table, restricted to in-frame sequences. Some clones are absent from its copies; in checked studies, under half trace to an unresolved V gene, and the reason for the others is unknown. V, J and clone size are taken as reported in that table, and D and trimming were inferred from the DNA itself. The sample table contains about 450,000 clones; only one count was recorded for 70% to 80% of them. The top ten constitute about 13% of the sample.

The CDR3 goes from the cysteine to the phenylalanine over 16 residues. The DNA shown is the 48-base CDR3, in frame from base 1. Trimming costs V 2 bases and J 3 bases, and their ends lie 17 bases apart. CDR1 and CDR2 are read off the germline V gene as SGHTS and YDEGEE. The donors were healthy, HIV-negative adults who had no recently reported acute infections or vaccinations. Only Caucasian adults living in Nashville, Tennessee, USA were represented among the donors. In the unsorted samples, 85 million to 100 million PBMCs were counted, and genomic DNA was extracted using the QIAamp DNA Blood Mini kit. After blood collection by leukapheresis, PBMCs were isolated using Ficoll-Histopaque density gradient centrifugation and then cryopreserved in the vapor phase of liquid nitrogen. Concerning this clone itself: Its antigen remains unidentified. Base qualities were left out, and no much larger clone turns up one base away.

The V gene is TRBV5-8 and the J gene is TRBJ2-5; TRBD1 could be the D gene, as 5 bases match. The clonotype was recovered from a woman between 40 and 55 years old in good health. Some clones in this sample may be carry-over from other donors' samples. Sequencing was performed on PBMCs. The CDR3 loop reads CASSLLSGALEETQYF. At the DNA level, the sequence is TGTGCCAGCAGCTTACTTAGTGGGGCATTGGAAGAGACCCAGTACTTC.